The text below deals with one T cell receptor beta chain. The data derive from a study of blood T cell repertoires in COVID-19. At the level of the study: Whether acute or convalescent, the COVID-19 samples came from the United States, Italy and Spain. From T cells, B-cell-depleted T cells, or PBMCs came the material, which was cDNA or gDNA.

Original data processing: Estimated nucleated cell counts came from reference gene primer amplification. Some clones are missing from TCRdb's copy, which holds only in-frame ones; the method was immunoSEQ multiplex PCR. For V, J and clone size, that table is used; D and trimming come from the DNA. The repertoire holds over 90,000 clones, with 87% as singletons. The trim removed 5 bases at V and 1 base at J, leaving 4 bases unmatched. Germline CDR1 is MNHEY and CDR2 is SVGEGT. This CDR3 comprises 14 residues. The source material was peripheral blood. The J gene is TRBJ2-7, the V gene TRBV6-2 or TRBV6-3; 8 positions agree with TRBD2. The receptor comes from a man aged 50 to 59 with active COVID-19. CDR3 nucleotides: TGTGCCAGCAGTCCATTAGCGGGATCCTACGAGCAGTACTTC. This gives the protein CASSPLAGSYEQYF.